Listed below are T cell receptor beta chains from one sample, sequenced in a study of blood T cell repertoires in COVID-19. TCRdb's copy holds only in-frame clones and misses some; the assay was immunoSEQ multiplex PCR. The data show 20,000 or so clones, 75% to 90% seen once. The sequencing sample was made of peripheral blood. These TCRs come from a human donor in a cohort sampled during active COVID-19. Each CDR3 is given with its conserved first and last residue. The order of the fields is V gene, J gene, D gene, clone size, CDR3 protein, CDR3 DNA. The D gene is left open where the match is weak. A clone size is listed for some rows: how often the clone was seen (once, few, many), or a class if it is expanded.

V: TRBV28; J: TRBJ1-6; D: .; size: .; CDR3: CASSLLSRPNSPLHF; DNA: TGTGCCAGCAGTTTACTTTCTCGTCCGAATTCACCCCTCCACTTT
V: TRBV18; J: TRBJ1-4; D: .; size: .; CDR3: CASSPVANEKLFF; DNA: TGTGCCAGCTCACCAGTGGCAAATGAAAAACTGTTTTTT
V: TRBV5-1; J: TRBJ1-3; D: .; size: .; CDR3: CASSLAQGPGNTIYF; DNA: TGCGCCAGCAGCTTGGCGCAGGGGCCTGGAAACACCATATATTTT
V: TRBV3-1/TRBV3-2; J: TRBJ2-7; D: .; size: once; CDR3: CASSQGEGTYEQYF; DNA: TGTGCCAGCAGCCAAGGCGAGGGAACCTACGAGCAGTACTTC
V: TRBV6-5; J: TRBJ1-4; D: .; size: .; CDR3: CASSRGPNEKLFF; DNA: TGTGCCAGCTCGCGGGGACCCAATGAAAAACTGTTTTTT
V: TRBV27; J: TRBJ2-7; D: TRBD2; size: .; CDR3: CASSLNSGKDEQYF; DNA: TGTGCCAGCAGTTTAAATAGCGGGAAGGACGAGCAGTACTTC
V: TRBV11-2; J: TRBJ2-1; D: .; size: .; CDR3: CGSGGSYNEQFF; DNA: TGTGGGAGCGGAGGCTCCTACAATGAGCAGTTCTTC
V: TRBV7-2; J: TRBJ2-7; D: .; size: .; CDR3: CASSTAYEQYF; DNA: TGTGCCAGCAGCACAGCCTACGAGCAGTACTTC
V: TRBV29-1; J: TRBJ1-2; D: .; size: once; CDR3: CSVDDRANYGYTF; DNA: TGCAGCGTTGATGATAGAGCTAACTATGGCTACACCTTC
V: TRBV5-1; J: TRBJ1-1; D: .; size: .; CDR3: CASSPGHQNTEAFF; DNA: TGCGCCAGCAGCCCTGGACATCAGAACACTGAAGCTTTCTTT
V: TRBV2; J: TRBJ2-7; D: TRBD1; size: .; CDR3: CASSDWTGQGVSEQYF; DNA: TGTGCCAGCAGTGACTGGACAGGGCAGGGAGTAAGCGAGCAGTACTTC
V: TRBV4-1; J: TRBJ1-1; D: .; size: .; CDR3: CASSQAVLTEAFF; DNA: TGCGCCAGCAGCCAGGCCGTCTTAACTGAAGCTTTCTTT
V: TRBV2; J: TRBJ1-5; D: .; size: .; CDR3: CASSESGQPQHF; DNA: TGTGCCAGCAGTGAGTCGGGTCAGCCCCAGCATTTT
V: TRBV5-1; J: TRBJ2-7; D: TRBD1; size: .; CDR3: CASSQKQGAPSYEQYF; DNA: TGCGCCAGCAGCCAGAAACAGGGGGCGCCTTCCTACGAGCAGTACTTC
V: TRBV28; J: TRBJ2-7; D: .; size: .; CDR3: CASSSRTVSYEQYF; DNA: TGTGCCAGCAGTTCCCGGACAGTATCCTACGAGCAGTACTTC
V: TRBV11-3; J: TRBJ2-1; D: .; size: .; CDR3: CASSYTGYNEQFF; DNA: TGTGCCAGCAGCTACACAGGCTACAATGAGCAGTTCTTC
V: TRBV28; J: TRBJ2-7; D: TRBD1; size: once; CDR3: CASSLWTGGTYEQYF; DNA: TGTGCCAGCAGTTTGTGGACAGGGGGAACCTACGAGCAGTACTTC
V: TRBV5-1; J: TRBJ2-3; D: TRBD2; size: .; CDR3: CASSGRGASTDTQYF; DNA: TGCGCCAGCAGCGGGAGGGGAGCTAGCACAGATACGCAGTATTTT
V: TRBV27; J: TRBJ1-1; D: .; size: .; CDR3: CASSLQGRNTEAFF; DNA: TGTGCCAGCAGTTTACAGGGTAGGAACACTGAAGCTTTCTTT
V: TRBV7-9; J: TRBJ1-6; D: .; size: .; CDR3: CASSFQGSDLRRNSPLHF; DNA: TGTGCCAGCAGCTTCCAAGGGTCGGACTTGAGGCGTAACTCACCCCTCCACTTT
V: TRBV19; J: TRBJ1-1; D: TRBD1; size: .; CDR3: CASRPGTGRNTEAFF; DNA: TGTGCCAGTAGGCCCGGGACAGGGAGGAACACTGAAGCTTTCTTT
V: TRBV18; J: TRBJ1-2; D: TRBD1; size: .; CDR3: CASSEDRERGYTF; DNA: TGTGCCAGCTCTGAGGACAGGGAAAGGGGCTACACCTTC
V: TRBV6-5; J: TRBJ2-7; D: TRBD2; size: .; CDR3: CASRRLAGGSYEQYF; DNA: TGTGCCAGCAGAAGACTAGCGGGAGGTTCCTACGAGCAGTACTTC
V: TRBV28; J: TRBJ2-1; D: TRBD2; size: .; CDR3: CASVTSGKGEQFF; DNA: TGTGCCAGCGTCACTAGCGGGAAAGGTGAGCAGTTCTTC
V: TRBV28; J: TRBJ2-1; D: TRBD2; size: .; CDR3: CASSFAGLAGEQFF; DNA: TGTGCCAGCAGTTTCGCGGGACTAGCGGGTGAGCAGTTCTTC
V: TRBV5-1; J: TRBJ2-2; D: .; size: .; CDR3: CASSQPEKGDTGELFF; DNA: TGCGCCAGCAGCCAACCGGAGAAAGGGGACACCGGGGAGCTGTTTTTT
V: TRBV7-8; J: TRBJ2-5; D: .; size: .; CDR3: CASSLATGGSETQYF; DNA: TGTGCCAGCAGCTTAGCCACTGGAGGATCGGAGACCCAGTACTTC
V: TRBV11-1; J: TRBJ1-1; D: .; size: .; CDR3: CASTKYGGNTEAFF; DNA: TGTGCCAGCACCAAATATGGGGGCAACACTGAAGCTTTCTTT
V: TRBV7-2; J: TRBJ1-2; D: TRBD1; size: .; CDR3: CASSLAGTGVLLHGYTF; DNA: TGTGCCAGCAGCTTAGCCGGGACAGGGGTATTACTCCATGGCTACACCTTC
V: TRBV6-2/TRBV6-3; J: TRBJ2-1; D: .; size: .; CDR3: CASSYSRNEQFF; DNA: TGTGCCAGCAGTTACTCGAGGAATGAGCAGTTCTTC
V: TRBV2; J: TRBJ1-2; D: .; size: .; CDR3: CASTRRGYGYTF; DNA: TGTGCCAGCACTCGGAGGGGCTATGGCTACACCTTC
V: TRBV2; J: TRBJ1-2; D: .; size: .; CDR3: CASSESQGGYGYTF; DNA: TGTGCCAGCAGTGAAAGCCAGGGAGGCTATGGCTACACCTTC
V: TRBV5-1; J: TRBJ2-3; D: TRBD1; size: .; CDR3: CASSERGPTDTQYF; DNA: TGCGCCAGCAGCGAAAGGGGGCCCACAGATACGCAGTATTTT
V: TRBV6-6; J: TRBJ1-1; D: .; size: once; CDR3: CASSSQVNTEAFF; DNA: TGTGCCAGCAGTTCCCAGGTGAACACTGAAGCTTTCTTT
V: TRBV12-3/TRBV12-4; J: TRBJ1-2; D: .; size: .; CDR3: CASSFASDGYTF; DNA: TGTGCCAGCAGTTTCGCTAGTGATGGCTACACCTTC
V: TRBV5-1; J: TRBJ2-7; D: TRBD2; size: few; CDR3: CASSSLAGNAYEQYF; DNA: TGCGCCAGCAGCTCACTAGCGGGAAATGCCTACGAGCAGTACTTC
V: TRBV10-2; J: TRBJ1-1; D: .; size: .; CDR3: CASSEGAGDSEAFF; DNA: TGCGCCAGCAGTGAGGGGGCAGGGGATTCGGAAGCTTTCTTT
V: TRBV7-6; J: TRBJ2-1; D: .; size: .; CDR3: CASSLHPDYPYNEQFF; DNA: TGTGCCAGCAGCTTACATCCTGACTATCCGTACAATGAGCAGTTCTTC
V: TRBV4-1; J: TRBJ2-1; D: .; size: .; CDR3: CASSQGYFGEQFF; DNA: TGCGCCAGCAGCCAGGGCTACTTCGGTGAGCAGTTCTTC
V: TRBV9; J: TRBJ1-5; D: .; size: once; CDR3: CASSETGGVGAQHF; DNA: TGTGCCAGCAGCGAGACAGGAGGCGTGGGTGCCCAGCATTTT
V: TRBV2; J: TRBJ1-2; D: .; size: .; CDR3: CASSGFPGGDYGYTF; DNA: TGTGCCAGCAGTGGCTTCCCGGGGGGCGACTATGGCTACACCTTC
V: TRBV19; J: TRBJ2-1; D: TRBD2; size: .; CDR3: CASNSGRSPNEQFF; DNA: TGTGCCAGTAACAGCGGGAGGTCCCCAAATGAGCAGTTCTTC